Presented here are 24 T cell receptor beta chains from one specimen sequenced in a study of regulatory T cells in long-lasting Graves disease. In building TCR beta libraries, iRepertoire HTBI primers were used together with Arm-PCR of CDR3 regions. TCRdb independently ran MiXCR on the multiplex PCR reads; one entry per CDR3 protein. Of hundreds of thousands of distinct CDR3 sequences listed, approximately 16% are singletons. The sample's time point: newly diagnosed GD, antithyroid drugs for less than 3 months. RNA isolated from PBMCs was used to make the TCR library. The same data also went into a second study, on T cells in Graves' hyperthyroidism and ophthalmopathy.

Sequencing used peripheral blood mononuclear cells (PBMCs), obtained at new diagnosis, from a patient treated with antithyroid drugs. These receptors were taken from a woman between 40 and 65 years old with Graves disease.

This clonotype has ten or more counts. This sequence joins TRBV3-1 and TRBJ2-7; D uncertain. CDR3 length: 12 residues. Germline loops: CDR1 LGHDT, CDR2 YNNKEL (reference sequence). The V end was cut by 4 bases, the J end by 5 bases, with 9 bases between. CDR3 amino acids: CASSRYGDEQYF. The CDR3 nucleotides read TGTGCCAGCAGCCGCTACGGCGACGAGCAGTACTTC.

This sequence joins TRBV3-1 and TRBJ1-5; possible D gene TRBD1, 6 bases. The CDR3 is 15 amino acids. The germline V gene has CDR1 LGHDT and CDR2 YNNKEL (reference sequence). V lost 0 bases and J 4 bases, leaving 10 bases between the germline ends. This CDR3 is CASSQEQGLNQPQHF. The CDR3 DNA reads TGTGCCAGCAGCCAAGAGCAGGGGCTGAATCAGCCCCAGCATTTT.

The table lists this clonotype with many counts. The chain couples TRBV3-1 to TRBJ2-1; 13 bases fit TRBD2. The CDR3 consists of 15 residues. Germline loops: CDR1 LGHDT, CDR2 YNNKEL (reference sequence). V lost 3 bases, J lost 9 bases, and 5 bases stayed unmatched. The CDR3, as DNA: TGTGCCAGCAGCCAGACTAGCGGGGGGACCAGTGAGCAGTTCTTC. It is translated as CASSQTSGGTSEQFF.

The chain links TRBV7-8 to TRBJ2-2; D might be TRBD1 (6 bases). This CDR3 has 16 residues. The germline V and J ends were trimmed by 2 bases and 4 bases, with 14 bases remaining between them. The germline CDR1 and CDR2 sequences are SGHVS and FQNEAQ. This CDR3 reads CASSLRRQDVTGELFF. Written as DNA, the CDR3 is TGTGCCAGCAGCTTAAGGAGACAGGACGTCACCGGGGAGCTGTTTTTT.

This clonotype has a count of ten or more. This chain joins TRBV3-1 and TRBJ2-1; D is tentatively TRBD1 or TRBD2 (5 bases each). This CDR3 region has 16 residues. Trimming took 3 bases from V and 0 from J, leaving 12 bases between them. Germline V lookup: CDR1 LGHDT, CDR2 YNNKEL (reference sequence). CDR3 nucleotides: TGTGCCAGCAGCCACCATGGGGGTAGCTCCTACAATGAGCAGTTCTTC. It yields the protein CASSHHGGSSYNEQFF.

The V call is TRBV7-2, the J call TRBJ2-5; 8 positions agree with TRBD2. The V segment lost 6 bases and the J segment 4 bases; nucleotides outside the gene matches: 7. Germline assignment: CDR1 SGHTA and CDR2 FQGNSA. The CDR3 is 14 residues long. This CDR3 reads CASSRSGGGETQYF. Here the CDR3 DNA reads TGTGCCAGCAGTCGAAGCGGGGGAGGAGAGACCCAGTACTTC. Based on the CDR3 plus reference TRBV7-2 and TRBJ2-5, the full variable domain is GAGVSQSPSNKVTEKGKDVELRCDPISGHTALYWYRQSLGQGLEFLIYFQGNSAPDKSGLPSDRFSAERTGGSVSTLTIQRTQQEDSAVYLCASSRSGGGETQYFGPGTRLLVL.

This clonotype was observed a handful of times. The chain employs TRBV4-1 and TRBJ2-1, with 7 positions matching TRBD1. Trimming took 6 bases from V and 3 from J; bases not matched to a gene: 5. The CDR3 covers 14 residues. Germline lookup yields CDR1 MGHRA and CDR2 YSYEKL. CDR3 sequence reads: CASSRGQHYNEQFF. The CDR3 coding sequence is TGCGCCAGCAGTAGGGGGCAGCACTACAATGAGCAGTTCTTC.

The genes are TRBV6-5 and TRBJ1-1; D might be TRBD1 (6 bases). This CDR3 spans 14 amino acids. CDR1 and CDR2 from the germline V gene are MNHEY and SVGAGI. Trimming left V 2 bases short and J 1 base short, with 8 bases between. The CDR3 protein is CASSYLRGNTEAFF. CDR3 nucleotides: TGTGCCAGCAGTTACCTCAGGGGGAACACTGAAGCTTTCTTT.

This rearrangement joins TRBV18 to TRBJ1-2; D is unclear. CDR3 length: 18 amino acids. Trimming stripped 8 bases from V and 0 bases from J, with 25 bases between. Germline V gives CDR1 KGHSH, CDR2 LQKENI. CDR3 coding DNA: TGTGCCAGCAGTTACTCTCCCAGGAGTCCATATACTAACTATGGCTACACCTTC. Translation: CASSYSPRSPYTNYGYTF.

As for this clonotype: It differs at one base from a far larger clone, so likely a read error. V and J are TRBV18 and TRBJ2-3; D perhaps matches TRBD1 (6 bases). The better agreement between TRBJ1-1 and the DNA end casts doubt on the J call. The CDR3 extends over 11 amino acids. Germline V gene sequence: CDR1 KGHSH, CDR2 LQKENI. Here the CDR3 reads CASSQARGAFF. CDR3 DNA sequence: TGTGCCAGCAGCCAAGCCAGGGGAGCTTTCTTT.

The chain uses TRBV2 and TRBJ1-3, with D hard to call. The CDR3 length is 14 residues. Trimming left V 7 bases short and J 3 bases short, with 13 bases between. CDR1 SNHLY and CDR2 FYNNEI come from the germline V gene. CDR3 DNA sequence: TGTGCCAGCACGAGTGAGGGCATTGGAAACACCATATATTTT. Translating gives CASTSEGIGNTIYF.

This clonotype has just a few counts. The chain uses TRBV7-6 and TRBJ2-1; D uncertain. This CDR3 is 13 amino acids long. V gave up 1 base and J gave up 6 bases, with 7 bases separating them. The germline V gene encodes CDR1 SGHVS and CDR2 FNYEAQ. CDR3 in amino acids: CASSLELLNEQFF. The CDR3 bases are TGTGCCAGCAGCTTAGAACTACTCAATGAGCAGTTCTTC.

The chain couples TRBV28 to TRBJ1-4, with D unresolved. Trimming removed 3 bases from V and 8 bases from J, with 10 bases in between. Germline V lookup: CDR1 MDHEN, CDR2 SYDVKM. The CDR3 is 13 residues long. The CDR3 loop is CASSFRRGEKLFF. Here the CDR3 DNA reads TGTGCCAGCAGTTTTAGGAGAGGGGAAAAACTGTTTTTT.

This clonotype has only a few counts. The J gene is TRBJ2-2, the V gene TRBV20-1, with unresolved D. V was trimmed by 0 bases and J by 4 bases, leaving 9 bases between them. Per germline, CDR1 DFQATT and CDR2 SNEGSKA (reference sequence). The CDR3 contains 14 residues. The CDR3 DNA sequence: TGCAGTGCTAGAGACCGTAAGAGCACCGGGGAGCTGTTTTTT. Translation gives CSARDRKSTGELFF.

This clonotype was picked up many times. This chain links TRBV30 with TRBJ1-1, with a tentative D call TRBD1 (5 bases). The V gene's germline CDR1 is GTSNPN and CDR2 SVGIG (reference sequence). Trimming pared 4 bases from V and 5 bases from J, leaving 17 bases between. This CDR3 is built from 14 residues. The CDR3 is CAWNMGPRETEAFF. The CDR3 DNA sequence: TGTGCCTGGAACATGGGGCCTCGGGAGACTGAAGCTTTCTTT.

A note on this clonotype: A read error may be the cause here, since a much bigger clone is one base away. The CDR3 DNA follows: TGTGCCAGCAGCTTACTGGGGGTGAGCACAGATGCGAAGTATTTT. It translates to CASSLLGVSTDAKYF. The chain combines TRBV11-1 with TRBJ2-3; D assignment may be TRBD1 or TRBD2 (5 bases each). This CDR3 has 15 residues. The V gene's germline CDR1 is SGHAT and CDR2 FQDESV (reference sequence). V was shortened by 2 bases and J by 13 bases, with 22 bases between the two germline ends.

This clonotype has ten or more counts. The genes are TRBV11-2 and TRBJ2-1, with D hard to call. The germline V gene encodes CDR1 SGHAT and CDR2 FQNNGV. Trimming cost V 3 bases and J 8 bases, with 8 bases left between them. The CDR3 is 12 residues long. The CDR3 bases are TGTGCCAGCAGCTTGGTTGAACATGAGCAGTTCTTC. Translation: CASSLVEHEQFF.

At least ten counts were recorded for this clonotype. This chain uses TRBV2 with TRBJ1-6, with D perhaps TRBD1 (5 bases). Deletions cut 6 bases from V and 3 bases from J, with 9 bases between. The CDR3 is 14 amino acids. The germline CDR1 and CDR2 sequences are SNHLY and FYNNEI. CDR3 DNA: TGTGCCAGCAGGACGGGGCGCTATAATTCACCCCTCCACTTT. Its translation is CASRTGRYNSPLHF. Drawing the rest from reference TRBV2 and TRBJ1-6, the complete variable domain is EPEVTQTPSHQVTQMGQEVILRCVPISNHLYFYWYRQILGQKVEFLVSFYNNEISEKSEIFDDQFSVERPDGSNFTLKIRSTKLEDSAMYFCASRTGRYNSPLHFGNGTRLTVT.

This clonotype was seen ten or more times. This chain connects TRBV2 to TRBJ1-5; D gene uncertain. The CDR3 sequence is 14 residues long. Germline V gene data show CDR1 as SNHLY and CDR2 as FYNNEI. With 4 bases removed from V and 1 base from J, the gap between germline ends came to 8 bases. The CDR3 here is CASSGGYSNQPQHF. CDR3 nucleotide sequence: TGTGCCAGCAGTGGAGGGTACAGCAATCAGCCCCAGCATTTT.

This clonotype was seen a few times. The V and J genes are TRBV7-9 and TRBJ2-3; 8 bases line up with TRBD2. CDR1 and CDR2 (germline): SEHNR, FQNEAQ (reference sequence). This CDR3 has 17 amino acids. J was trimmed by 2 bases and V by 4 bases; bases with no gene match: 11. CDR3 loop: CASSSAPNGGATDTQYF. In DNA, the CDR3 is TGTGCCAGCAGCTCGGCCCCAAACGGGGGGGCCACAGATACGCAGTATTTT.

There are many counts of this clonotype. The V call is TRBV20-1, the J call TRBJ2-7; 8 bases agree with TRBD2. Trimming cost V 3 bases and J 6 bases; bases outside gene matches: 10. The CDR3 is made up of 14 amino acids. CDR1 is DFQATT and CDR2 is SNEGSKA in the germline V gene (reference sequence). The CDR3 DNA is TGCAGTGCTAGCAAGCGGGGGACCATGGGCGAGCAGTACTTC. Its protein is CSASKRGTMGEQYF.

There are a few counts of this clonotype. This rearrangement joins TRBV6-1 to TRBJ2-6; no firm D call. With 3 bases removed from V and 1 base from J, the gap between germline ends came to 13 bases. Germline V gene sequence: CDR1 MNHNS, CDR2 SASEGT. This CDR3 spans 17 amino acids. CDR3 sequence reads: CASSDRSFRSGANVLTF. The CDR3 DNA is TGTGCCAGCAGTGACCGGTCTTTCAGGTCTGGGGCCAACGTCCTGACTTTC.

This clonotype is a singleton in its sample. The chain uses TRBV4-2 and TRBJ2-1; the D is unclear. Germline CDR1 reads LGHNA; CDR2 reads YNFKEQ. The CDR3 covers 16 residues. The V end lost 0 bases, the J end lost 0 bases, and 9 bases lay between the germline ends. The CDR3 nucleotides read TGTGCCAGCAGCCAAGAAGACTTGAGCTCCTACAATGAGCAGTTCTTC. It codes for CASSQEDLSSYNEQFF.

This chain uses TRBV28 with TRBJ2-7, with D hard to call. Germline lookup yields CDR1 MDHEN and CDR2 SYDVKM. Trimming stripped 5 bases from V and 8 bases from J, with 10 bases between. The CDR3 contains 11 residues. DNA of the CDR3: TGTGCCAGCAGTCAACTCTTGCAGCAGTACTTC. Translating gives CASSQLLQQYF.